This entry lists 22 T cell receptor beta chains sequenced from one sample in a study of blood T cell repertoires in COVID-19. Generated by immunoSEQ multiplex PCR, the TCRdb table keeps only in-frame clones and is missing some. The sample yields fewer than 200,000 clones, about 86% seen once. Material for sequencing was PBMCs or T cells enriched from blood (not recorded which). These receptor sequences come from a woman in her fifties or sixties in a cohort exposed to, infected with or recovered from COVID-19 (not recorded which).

The CDR3 sequence is CASRSSTGYGYTF. The CDR3 region has the DNA TGTGCCAGCAGATCCTCGACAGGTTATGGCTACACCTTC. This sequence joins TRBV6-5 and TRBJ1-2; a weak D match, TRBD1 (6 bases). This CDR3 is 13 amino acids long. The V and J ends lost 6 bases and 5 bases respectively, with 13 bases between them. Germline V gene sequence: CDR1 MNHEY, CDR2 SVGAGI.

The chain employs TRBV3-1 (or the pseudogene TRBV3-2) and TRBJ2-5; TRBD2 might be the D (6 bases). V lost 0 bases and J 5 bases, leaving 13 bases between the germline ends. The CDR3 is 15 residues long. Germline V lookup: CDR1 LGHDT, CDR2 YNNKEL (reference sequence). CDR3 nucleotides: TGTGCCAGCAGCCAAGAAGGGGCGGGGCGGGAGACCCAGTACTTC. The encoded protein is CASSQEGAGRETQYF.

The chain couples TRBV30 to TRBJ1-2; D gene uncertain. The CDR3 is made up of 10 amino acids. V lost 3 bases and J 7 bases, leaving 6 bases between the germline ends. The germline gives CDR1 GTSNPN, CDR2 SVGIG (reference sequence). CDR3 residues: CAWRVSGYTF. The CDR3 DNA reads TGTGCCTGGAGGGTGAGTGGCTACACCTTC.

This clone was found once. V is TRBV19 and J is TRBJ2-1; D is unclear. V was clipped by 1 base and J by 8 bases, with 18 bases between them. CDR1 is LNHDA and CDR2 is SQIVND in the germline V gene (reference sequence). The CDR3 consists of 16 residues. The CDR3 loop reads CASSIGRAPPFDEQFF. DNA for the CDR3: TGTGCCAGTAGTATAGGAAGAGCACCCCCTTTCGATGAGCAGTTCTTC.

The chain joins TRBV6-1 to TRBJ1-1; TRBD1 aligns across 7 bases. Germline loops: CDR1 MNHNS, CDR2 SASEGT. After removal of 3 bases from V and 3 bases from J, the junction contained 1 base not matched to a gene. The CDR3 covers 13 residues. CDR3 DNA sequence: TGTGCCAGCAGTGACAGGGGGGACACTGAAGCTTTCTTT. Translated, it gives CASSDRGDTEAFF.

The CDR3 sequence is CASSPWTSSVYNEQFF. For the CDR3, the DNA is TGTGCCAGTAGCCCTTGGACTAGCTCGGTGTACAATGAGCAGTTCTTC. J is TRBJ2-1 and V is TRBV19; TRBD2 matches 8 bases. V lost 6 bases, J lost 4 bases, and 11 bases stayed unmatched. Looked up from germline, CDR1 is LNHDA and CDR2 is SQIVND (reference sequence). The CDR3 contains 16 residues.

CDR3 nucleotide sequence: TGCGCCAGCAGCCCGAGCGGGGGACCCACTGAAGCTTTCTTT. Its translation: CASSPSGGPTEAFF. This sequence joins TRBV4-1 and TRBJ1-1; a possible D gene is TRBD1 (5 bases). This CDR3 contains 14 residues. The germline V gene has CDR1 MGHRA and CDR2 YSYEKL. Trimming cost V 4 bases and J 4 bases, with 13 bases left between them.

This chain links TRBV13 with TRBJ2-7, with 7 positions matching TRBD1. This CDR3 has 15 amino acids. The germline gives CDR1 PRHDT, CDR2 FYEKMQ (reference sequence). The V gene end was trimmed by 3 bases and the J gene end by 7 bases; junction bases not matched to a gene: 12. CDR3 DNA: TGTGCCAGCAGCTTTTCTGCCAGGGGGTTCGGAGAGCAGTACTTC. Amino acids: CASSFSARGFGEQYF.

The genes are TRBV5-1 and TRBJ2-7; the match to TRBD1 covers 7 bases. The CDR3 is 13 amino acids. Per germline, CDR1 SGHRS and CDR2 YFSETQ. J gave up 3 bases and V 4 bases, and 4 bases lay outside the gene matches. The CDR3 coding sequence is TGCGCCAGCAGCGGGGGACAGCTCTACGAGCAGTACTTC. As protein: CASSGGQLYEQYF.

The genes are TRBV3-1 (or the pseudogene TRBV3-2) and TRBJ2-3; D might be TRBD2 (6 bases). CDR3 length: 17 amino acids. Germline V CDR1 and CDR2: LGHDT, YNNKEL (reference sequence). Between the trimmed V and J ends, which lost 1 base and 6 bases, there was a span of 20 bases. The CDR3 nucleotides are TGTGCCAGCAGCCAAGGGTTGGGACTCCCAACTATTGATACGCAGTATTTT. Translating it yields CASSQGLGLPTIDTQYF.

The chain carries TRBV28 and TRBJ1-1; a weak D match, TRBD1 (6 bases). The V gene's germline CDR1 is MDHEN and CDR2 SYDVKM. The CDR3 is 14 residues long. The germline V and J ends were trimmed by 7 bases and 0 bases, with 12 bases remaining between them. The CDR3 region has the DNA TGTGCCAGCACCCGGACAGTTTTGAACACTGAAGCTTTCTTT. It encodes CASTRTVLNTEAFF. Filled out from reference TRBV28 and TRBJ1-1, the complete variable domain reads DVKVTQSSRYLVKRTGEKVFLECVQDMDHENMFWYRQDPGLGLRLIYFSYDVKMKEKGDIPEGYSVSREKKERFSLILESASTNQTSMYLCASTRTVLNTEAFFGQGTRLTVV.

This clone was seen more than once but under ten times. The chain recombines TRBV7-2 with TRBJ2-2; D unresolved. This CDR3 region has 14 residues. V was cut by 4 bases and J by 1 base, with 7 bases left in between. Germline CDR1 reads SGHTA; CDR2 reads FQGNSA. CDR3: CASSSTVNTGELFF. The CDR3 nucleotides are TGTGCCAGCAGCTCCACAGTGAACACCGGGGAGCTGTTTTTT.

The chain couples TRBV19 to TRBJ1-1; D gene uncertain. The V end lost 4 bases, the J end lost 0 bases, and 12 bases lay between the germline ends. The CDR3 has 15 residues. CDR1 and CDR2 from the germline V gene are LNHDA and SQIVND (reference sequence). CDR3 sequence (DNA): TGTGCCAGTAGTACCCAGGTTTCCTTGAACACTGAAGCTTTCTTT. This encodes CASSTQVSLNTEAFF.

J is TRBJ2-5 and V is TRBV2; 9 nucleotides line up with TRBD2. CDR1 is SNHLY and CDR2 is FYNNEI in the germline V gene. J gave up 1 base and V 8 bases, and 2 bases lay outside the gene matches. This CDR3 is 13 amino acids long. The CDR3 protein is CASLAGTQETQYF. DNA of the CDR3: TGTGCCAGCCTAGCGGGGACCCAAGAGACCCAGTACTTC. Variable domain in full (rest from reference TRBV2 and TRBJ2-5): EPEVTQTPSHQVTQMGQEVILRCVPISNHLYFYWYRQILGQKVEFLVSFYNNEISEKSEIFDDQFSVERPDGSNFTLKIRSTKLEDSAMYFCASLAGTQETQYFGPGTRLLVL.

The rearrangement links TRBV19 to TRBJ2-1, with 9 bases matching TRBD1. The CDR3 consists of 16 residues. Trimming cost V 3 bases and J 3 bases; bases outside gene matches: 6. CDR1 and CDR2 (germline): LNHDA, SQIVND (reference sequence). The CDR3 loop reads CASSIGDRVNYNEQFF. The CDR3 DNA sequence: TGTGCCAGTAGTATTGGGGACAGGGTTAACTACAATGAGCAGTTCTTC. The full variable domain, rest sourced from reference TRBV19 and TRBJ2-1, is DGGITQSPKYLFRKEGQNVTLSCEQNLNHDAMYWYRQDPGQGLRLIYYSQIVNDFQKGDIAEGYSVSREKKESFPLTVTSAQKNPTAFYLCASSIGDRVNYNEQFFGPGTRLTVL.

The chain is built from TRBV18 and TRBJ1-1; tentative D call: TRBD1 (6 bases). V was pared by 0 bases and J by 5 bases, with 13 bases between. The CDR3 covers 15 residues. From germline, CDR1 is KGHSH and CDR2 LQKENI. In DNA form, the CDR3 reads TGTGCCAGCTCACCACCGGTCAGGGGAGGGACTGAAGCTTTCTTT. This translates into CASSPPVRGGTEAFF.

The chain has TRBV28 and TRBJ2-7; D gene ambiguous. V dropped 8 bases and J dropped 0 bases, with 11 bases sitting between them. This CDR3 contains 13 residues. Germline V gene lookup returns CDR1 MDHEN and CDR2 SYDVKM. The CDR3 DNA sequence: TGTGCCAGCCTGTCGATCAGCTCCTACGAGCAGTACTTC. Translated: CASLSISSYEQYF.

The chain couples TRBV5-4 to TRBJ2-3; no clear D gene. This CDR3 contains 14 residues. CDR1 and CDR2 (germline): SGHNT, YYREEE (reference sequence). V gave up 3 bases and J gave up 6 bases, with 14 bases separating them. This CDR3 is CASSSPGSRDTQYF. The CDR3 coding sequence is TGTGCCAGCAGCTCCCCGGGTTCCCGGGATACGCAGTATTTT.

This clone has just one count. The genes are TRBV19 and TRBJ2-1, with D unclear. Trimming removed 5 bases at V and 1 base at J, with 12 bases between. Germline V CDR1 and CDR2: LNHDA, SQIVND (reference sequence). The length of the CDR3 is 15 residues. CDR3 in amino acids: CASSFTENSYNEQFF. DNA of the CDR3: TGTGCCAGTAGTTTTACAGAAAATTCCTACAATGAGCAGTTCTTC.

The CDR3 is CASSRFGGRETQYF. CDR3 nucleotide sequence: TGTGCCAGCAGCCGCTTCGGGGGGCGCGAGACCCAGTACTTC. The rearrangement uses TRBV27 and TRBJ2-5; D may be TRBD2 (7 bases). The CDR3 loop spans 14 amino acids. Per the germline V gene, CDR1 is MNHEY and CDR2 is SMNVEV (reference sequence). The V end lost 6 bases, the J end lost 5 bases, and 16 bases lay between the germline ends.

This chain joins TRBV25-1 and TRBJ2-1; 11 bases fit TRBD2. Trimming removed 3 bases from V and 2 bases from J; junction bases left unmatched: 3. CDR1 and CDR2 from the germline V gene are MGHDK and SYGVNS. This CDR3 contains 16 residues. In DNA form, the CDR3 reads TGTGCCAGCAGTGATGTAGCGGGGGGGCCCTACAATGAGCAGTTCTTC. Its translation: CASSDVAGGPYNEQFF.

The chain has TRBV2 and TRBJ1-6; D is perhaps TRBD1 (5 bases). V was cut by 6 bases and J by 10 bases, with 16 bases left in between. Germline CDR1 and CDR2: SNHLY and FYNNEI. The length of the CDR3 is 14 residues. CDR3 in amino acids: CASSPQGLESPLHF. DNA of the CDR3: TGTGCCAGCAGCCCCCAGGGTTTGGAGTCACCCCTCCACTTT.